This is a list of T cell receptor beta chains from one sample in a study of somatic mutations in cytotoxic T cells in rheumatoid arthritis. This table comes from immunoSEQ multiplex PCR, and its TCRdb copy is limited to in-frame clones, with some not included. The data contain roughly 11,000 clones, over 70% of them seen just once; the ten biggest clones take up 9% to 10%. Sample: CD8+ T cells sorted from blood. The receptors were sampled from a man in his sixties or seventies in good health. Each CDR3 is given with its conserved first and last residue. D genes are given only for firm matches. The size of a clone is reported for some rows only, either as once, few or many, or as a class for expanded clones.

v_call: TRBV7-6
clone_size: .
d_call: .
j_call: TRBJ2-7
cdr3_aa: CASSFDGEQYF
cdr3_nt: TGTGCCAGCAGCTTCGATGGTGAGCAGTACTTC

v_call: TRBV9
clone_size: .
d_call: TRBD2
j_call: TRBJ2-1
cdr3_aa: CASSAWGLAGGVGNEQFF
cdr3_nt: TGTGCCAGCAGCGCCTGGGGACTAGCGGGAGGAGTGGGGAATGAGCAGTTCTTC

v_call: TRBV4-2
clone_size: few
d_call: .
j_call: TRBJ2-3
cdr3_aa: CASSQDPRQGLTQVVTDTQYF
cdr3_nt: TGTGCCAGCAGCCAAGATCCTCGGCAGGGTTTAACGCAGGTCGTCACAGATACGCAGTATTTT

v_call: TRBV5-4
clone_size: once
d_call: .
j_call: TRBJ2-7
cdr3_aa: CASSEGQVPYEQYF
cdr3_nt: TGTGCCAGCAGCGAAGGCCAGGTCCCCTACGAGCAGTACTTC

v_call: TRBV28
clone_size: .
d_call: .
j_call: TRBJ2-1
cdr3_aa: CASIKTGVSASYNEQFF
cdr3_nt: TGTGCCAGCATCAAAACGGGGGTCTCGGCCTCCTACAATGAGCAGTTCTTC

v_call: TRBV28
clone_size: .
d_call: TRBD2
j_call: TRBJ2-5
cdr3_aa: CASSLWTSGIGQETQYF
cdr3_nt: TGTGCCAGCAGTTTATGGACTAGCGGGATCGGCCAAGAGACCCAGTACTTC

v_call: TRBV9
clone_size: .
d_call: .
j_call: TRBJ2-3
cdr3_aa: CASSVQGGGTDTQYF
cdr3_nt: TGTGCCAGCAGCGTGCAGGGTGGTGGCACAGATACGCAGTATTTT

v_call: TRBV9
clone_size: .
d_call: TRBD2
j_call: TRBJ2-1
cdr3_aa: CASSGTSGGGYNEQFF
cdr3_nt: TGTGCCAGCAGCGGGACTAGCGGGGGGGGGTACAATGAGCAGTTCTTC

v_call: TRBV6-5
clone_size: .
d_call: TRBD2
j_call: TRBJ2-3
cdr3_aa: CASSYSGGDTDTQYF
cdr3_nt: TGTGCCAGCAGTTACTCGGGGGGGGACACAGATACGCAGTATTTT

v_call: TRBV5-8
clone_size: .
d_call: .
j_call: TRBJ2-7
cdr3_aa: CASSLEGGWGTYEQYF
cdr3_nt: TGTGCCAGCAGCTTGGAAGGGGGATGGGGTACCTACGAGCAGTACTTC

v_call: TRBV6-1
clone_size: .
d_call: .
j_call: TRBJ2-7
cdr3_aa: CASSQRGGLYEQYF
cdr3_nt: TGTGCCAGCAGTCAACGAGGGGGGCTCTACGAGCAGTACTTC